The next 8 T cell receptor beta chains were all read from a single sample in a study of cytomegalovirus exposure and HLA in healthy donors. Researchers ran the PCR with 60 Vbeta and 13 Jbeta primers. Profiling relied on immunoSEQ multiplex PCR, and the TCRdb table lists in-frame clones only, not all of them. Its table records 150,000 to 200,000 clones. Sequenced sample: PBMCs. The receptors here all came from a boy under 18 in good health and CMV-seronegative.

J is TRBJ2-7 and V is TRBV7-7, with D perhaps matching TRBD1 (6 bases). The V end was cut by 5 bases, the J end by 1 base, with 12 bases between. CDR3 length: 14 residues. Germline V gives CDR1 SSHAT, CDR2 FNYEAQ (reference sequence). This CDR3 is CASSRGQPSYEQYF. As DNA, the CDR3 is TGTGCCAGCAGCAGAGGACAGCCATCCTACGAGCAGTACTTC.

Written as DNA, the CDR3 is TGTGCCAGCAGTTTAAACAGGGGCTCCGGGGAGCTGTTTTTT. Amino acid sequence: CASSLNRGSGELFF. The rearrangement links TRBV6-5 to TRBJ2-2, with 7 bases identical to TRBD1. There are 14 residues in the CDR3. The ends lost 4 bases at V and 6 bases at J; junction bases unmatched: 5. Germline-derived CDR1 and CDR2 are MNHEY and SVGAGI.

CDR3 in DNA: TGTGCCAGTGGGATAACAGGAGTCTCTGATTCACCCCTCCACTTT. Translating gives CASGITGVSDSPLHF. The rearrangement uses TRBV25-1 and TRBJ1-6; possible D gene TRBD1, 5 bases. The V end was cut by 9 bases, the J end by 8 bases, with 20 bases between. The V gene's germline CDR1 is MGHDK and CDR2 SYGVNS. This CDR3 has 15 residues. Supplemented by reference TRBV25-1 and TRBJ1-6, the full variable domain reads EADIYQTPRYLVIGTGKKITLECSQTMGHDKMYWYQQDPGMELHLIHYSYGVNSTEKGDLSSESTVSRIRTEHFPLTLESARPSHTSQYLCASGITGVSDSPLHFGNGTRLTVT.

The chain links TRBV7-9 to TRBJ2-7; the D gene is possibly TRBD2 (7 bases). This CDR3 spans 14 amino acids. V lost 0 bases to trimming and J lost 5 bases, with 11 bases between them. Germline-derived CDR1 and CDR2 are SEHNR and FQNEAQ (reference sequence). CDR3 protein: CASSLAGGPDEQYF. The CDR3 DNA sequence: TGTGCCAGCAGCTTAGCGGGGGGGCCGGACGAGCAGTACTTC. The complete variable domain, with remaining parts taken from reference TRBV7-9 and TRBJ2-7, reads DTGVSQNPRHKITKRGQNVTFRCDPISEHNRLYWYRQTLGQGPEFLTYFQNEAQLEKSRLLSDRFSAERPKGSFSTLEIQRTEQGDSAMYLCASSLAGGPDEQYFGPGTRLTVT.

The rearrangement links TRBV11-2 to TRBJ2-5; 7 bases agree with TRBD1. With V trimmed by 6 bases and J by 0 bases, 10 bases remained unmatched. The CDR3 runs 16 residues. CDR1 is SGHAT and CDR2 is FQNNGV in the germline V gene. The CDR3 DNA is TGTGCCAGCAGACCGATCGGGGACAGATACCAAGAGACCCAGTACTTC. Translated, it gives CASRPIGDRYQETQYF.

The J gene is TRBJ2-6, the V gene TRBV28, with 7 nucleotides matching TRBD1. CDR3 length: 15 residues. With V trimmed by 4 bases and J by 2 bases, 2 bases remained unmatched. Germline V gives CDR1 MDHEN, CDR2 SYDVKM. DNA of the CDR3: TGTGCCAGCAGTTCCGGGACAGCTGGGGCCAACGTCCTGACTTTC. Protein sequence: CASSSGTAGANVLTF.

The chain is built from TRBV9 and TRBJ2-3; TRBD2 agrees at 14 bases. Germline V gives CDR1 SGDLS, CDR2 YYNGEE. V shed 3 bases and J 0 bases; nucleotides not matched to a gene: 12. This CDR3 has 20 residues. The CDR3, as DNA: TGTGCCAGCAGCGCCCCCTTAGGACTAGCGGGGGGCCGTAGCACAGATACGCAGTATTTT. As protein: CASSAPLGLAGGRSTDTQYF. Together with reference TRBV9 and TRBJ2-3, the CDR3 gives the full variable domain: DSGVTQTPKHLITATGQRVTLRCSPRSGDLSVYWYQQSLDQGLQFLIQYYNGEERAKGNILERFSAQQFPDLHSELNLSSLELGDSALYFCASSAPLGLAGGRSTDTQYFGPGTRLTVL.

The chain employs TRBV7-9 and TRBJ2-3, with 7 bases aligning to TRBD2. The CDR3 sequence is 17 residues long. V dropped 1 base and J dropped 2; count of bases not matched to a gene: 9. Looked up from germline, CDR1 is SEHNR and CDR2 is FQNEAQ (reference sequence). The CDR3 nucleotides read TGTGCCAGCAGCTTAGGTGGTTGGGGGGGACTCACAGATACGCAGTATTTT. This gives the protein CASSLGGWGGLTDTQYF.